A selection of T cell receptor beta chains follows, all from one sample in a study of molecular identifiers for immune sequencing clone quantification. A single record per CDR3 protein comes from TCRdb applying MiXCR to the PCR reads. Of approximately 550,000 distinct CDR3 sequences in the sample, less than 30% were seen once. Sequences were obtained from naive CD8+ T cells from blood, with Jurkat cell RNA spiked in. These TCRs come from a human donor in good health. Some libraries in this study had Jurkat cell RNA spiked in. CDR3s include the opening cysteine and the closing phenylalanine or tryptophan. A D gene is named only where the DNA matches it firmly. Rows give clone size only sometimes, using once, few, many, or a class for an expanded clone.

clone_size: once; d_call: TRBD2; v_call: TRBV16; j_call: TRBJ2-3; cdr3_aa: CASSQSLAGATTDTQYF; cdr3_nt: TGTGCCAGCAGCCAATCGCTAGCGGGGGCAACCACAGATACGCAGTATTTT
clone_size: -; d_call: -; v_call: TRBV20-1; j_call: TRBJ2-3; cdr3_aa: CSARDPTRVLVDTQYF; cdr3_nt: TGCAGTGCTAGAGATCCTACAAGGGTGTTGGTAGATACGCAGTATTTT
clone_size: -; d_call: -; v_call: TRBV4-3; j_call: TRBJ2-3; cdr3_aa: CASSQEGRQLYTDTQYF; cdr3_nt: TGCGCCAGCAGCCAAGAAGGCCGGCAGCTTTACACAGATACGCAGTATTTT
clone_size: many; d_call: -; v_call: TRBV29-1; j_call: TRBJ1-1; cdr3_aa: CSVSDLNTEAFF; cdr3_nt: TGCAGCGTCAGCGACCTGAACACTGAAGCTTTCTTT
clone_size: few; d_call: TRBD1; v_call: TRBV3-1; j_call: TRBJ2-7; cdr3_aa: CASSRPGQGLYEQYF; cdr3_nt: TGTGCCAGCAGCCGGCCGGGACAGGGCCTCTACGAGCAGTACTTC
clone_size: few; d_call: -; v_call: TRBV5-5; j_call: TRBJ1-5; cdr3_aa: CASSFILGSNQPQHF; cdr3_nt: TGTGCCAGCAGCTTTATCTTAGGGAGCAATCAGCCCCAGCATTTT
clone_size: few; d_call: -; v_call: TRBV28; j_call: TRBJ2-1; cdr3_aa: CASSSISPNEVGAVEQFF; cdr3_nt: TGTGCCAGCAGTTCCATATCACCCAATGAGGTAGGAGCGGTTGAGCAGTTCTTC
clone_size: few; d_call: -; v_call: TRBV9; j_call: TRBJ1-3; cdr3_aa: CASSDNRDKPSGNTIYF; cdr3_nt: TGTGCCAGCAGCGATAACCGGGACAAACCCTCTGGAAACACCATATATTTT
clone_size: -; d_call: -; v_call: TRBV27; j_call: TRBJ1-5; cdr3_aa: CASRFRQVSNQPQHF; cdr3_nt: TGTGCCAGCAGGTTCAGGCAGGTGAGCAATCAGCCCCAGCATTTT
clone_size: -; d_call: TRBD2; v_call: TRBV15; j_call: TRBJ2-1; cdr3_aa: CATSTEASGRYEQFF; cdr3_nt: TGTGCCACCAGCACAGAGGCTAGCGGGAGGTATGAGCAGTTCTTC
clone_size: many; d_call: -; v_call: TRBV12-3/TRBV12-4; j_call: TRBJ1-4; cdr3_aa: CASSLQGPVEKLFF; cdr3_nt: TGTGCCAGCAGCCTACAGGGCCCAGTTGAAAAACTGTTTTTT
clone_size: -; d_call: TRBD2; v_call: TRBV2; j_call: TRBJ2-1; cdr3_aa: CASSDGRGSYNEQIF; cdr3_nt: TGTGCCAGCAGTGACGGGCGGGGGTCCTACAATGAGCAGATCTTC
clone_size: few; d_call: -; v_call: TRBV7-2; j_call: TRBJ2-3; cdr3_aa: CASSQITGITDTQYF; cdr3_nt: TGTGCCAGCAGCCAGATCACAGGGATCACAGATACGCAGTATTTT
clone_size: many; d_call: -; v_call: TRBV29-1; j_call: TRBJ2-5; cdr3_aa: CSVAGRNHQETQYF; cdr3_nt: TGCAGCGTTGCGGGACGCAACCATCAAGAGACCCAGTACTTC
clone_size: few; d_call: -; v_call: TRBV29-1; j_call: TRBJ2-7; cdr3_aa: CSVELGQGGGVSYEQYF; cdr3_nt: TGCAGCGTTGAATTAGGTCAGGGAGGAGGAGTCTCCTACGAGCAGTACTTC
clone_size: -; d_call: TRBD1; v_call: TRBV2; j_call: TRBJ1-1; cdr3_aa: CATPVQGMNTEAFF; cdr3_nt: TGTGCCACTCCGGTACAGGGGATGAACACTGAAGCTTTCTTT
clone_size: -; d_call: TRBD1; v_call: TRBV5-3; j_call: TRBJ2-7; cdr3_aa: CASSFRFSTIRQGDHEQYF; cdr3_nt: TGTGCCAGCAGCTTCCGGTTTTCTACCATTAGACAGGGGGACCACGAGCAGTACTTC
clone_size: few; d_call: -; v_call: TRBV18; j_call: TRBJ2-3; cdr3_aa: CASSPWDSGTDTQYF; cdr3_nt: TGTGCCAGCTCACCTTGGGACTCCGGCACAGATACGCAGTATTTT
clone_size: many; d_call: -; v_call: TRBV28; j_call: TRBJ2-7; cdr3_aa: CASSLTGNEQYF; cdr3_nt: TGTGCCAGCAGTTTAACTGGAAACGAGCAGTACTTC
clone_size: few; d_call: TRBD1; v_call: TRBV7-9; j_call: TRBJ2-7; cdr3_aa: CASSRQPGTGYEQYF; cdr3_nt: TGTGCCAGCAGCCGGCAGCCCGGGACAGGCTACGAGCAGTACTTC
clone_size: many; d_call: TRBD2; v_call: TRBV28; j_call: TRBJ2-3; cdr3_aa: CASSLVAGGPSDTQYF; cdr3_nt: TGTGCCAGCAGTCTCGTAGCGGGAGGGCCTTCAGATACGCAGTATTTT
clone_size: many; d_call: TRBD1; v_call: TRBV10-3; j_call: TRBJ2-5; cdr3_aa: CAISEDRERETQYF; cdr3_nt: TGTGCCATCAGTGAAGACAGGGAGCGAGAGACCCAGTACTTC
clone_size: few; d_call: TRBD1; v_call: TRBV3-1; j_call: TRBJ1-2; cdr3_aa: CASTQTGNHYGYTF; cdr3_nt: TGTGCCAGCACCCAGACAGGGAATCACTATGGCTACACCTTC
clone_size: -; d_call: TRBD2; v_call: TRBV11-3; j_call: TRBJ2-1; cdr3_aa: CASSPGLDNEQFF; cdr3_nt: TGTGCCAGCAGCCCGGGACTAGACAATGAGCAGTTCTTC
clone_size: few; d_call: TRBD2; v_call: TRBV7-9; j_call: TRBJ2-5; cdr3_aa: CASSSTSGDTQETQYF; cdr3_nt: TGTGCCAGCAGCTCGACTAGCGGGGATACCCAAGAGACCCAGTACTTC
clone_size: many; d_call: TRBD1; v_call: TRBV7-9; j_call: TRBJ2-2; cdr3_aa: CASSPGTVHTGELFF; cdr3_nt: TGTGCCAGCAGCCCCGGGACAGTACACACCGGGGAGCTGTTTTTT
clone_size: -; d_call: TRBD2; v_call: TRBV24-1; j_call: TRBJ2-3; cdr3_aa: CATSVGAGPLRDTQYF; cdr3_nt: TGTGCCACCAGTGTAGGAGCGGGGCCGCTTCGTGATACGCAGTATTTT
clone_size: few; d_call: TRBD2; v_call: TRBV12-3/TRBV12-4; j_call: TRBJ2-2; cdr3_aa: CASSAPGLAGGANTGELFF; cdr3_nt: TGTGCCAGCAGTGCTCCGGGACTAGCGGGGGGCGCTAACACCGGGGAGCTGTTTTTT
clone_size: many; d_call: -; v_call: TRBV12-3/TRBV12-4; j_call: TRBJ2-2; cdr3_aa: CASTWGGTGELFF; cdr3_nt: TGTGCCAGCACCTGGGGAGGCACCGGGGAGCTGTTTTTT
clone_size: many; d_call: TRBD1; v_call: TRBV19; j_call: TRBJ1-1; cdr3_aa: CASSLDRGGTEAFF; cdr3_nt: TGTGCCAGTAGTTTAGACAGGGGGGGTACTGAAGCTTTCTTT
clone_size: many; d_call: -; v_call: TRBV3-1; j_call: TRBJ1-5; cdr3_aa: CASMTGQPQHF; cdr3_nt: TGTGCCAGCATGACCGGTCAGCCCCAGCATTTT
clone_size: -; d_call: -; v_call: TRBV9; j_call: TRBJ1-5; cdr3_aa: CASGGGDSNQPQHF; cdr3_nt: TGTGCCAGCGGGGGGGGGGACAGCAATCAGCCCCAGCATTTT
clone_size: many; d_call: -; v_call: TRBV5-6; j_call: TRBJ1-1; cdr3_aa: CASRGLLNTEAFF; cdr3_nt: TGTGCCAGCAGGGGATTATTGAACACTGAAGCTTTCTTT
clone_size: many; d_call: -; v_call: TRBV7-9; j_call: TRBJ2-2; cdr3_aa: CASSSDLTGELFF; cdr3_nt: TGTGCCAGCAGCTCCGACCTCACCGGGGAGCTGTTTTTT
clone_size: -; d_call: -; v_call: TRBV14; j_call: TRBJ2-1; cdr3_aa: CASSHLQGGSATYNEQFF; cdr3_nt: TGTGCCAGCAGCCACCTCCAGGGGGGGTCCGCCACCTACAATGAGCAGTTCTTC